The rows below give T cell receptor beta chains drawn from one sample of a study of blood T cell repertoires in COVID-19. The assay was immunoSEQ multiplex PCR, and TCRdb's table has in-frame clones only and misses some. The sample consists of some 130,000 clones, roughly 89% of them appearing once. Material for sequencing was PBMCs or T cells enriched from blood (not recorded which). The receptor source for this set is a man between 45 and 60 years old who had recovered from COVID-19. CDR3s include the opening cysteine and the closing phenylalanine or tryptophan. The order of the fields is D gene, V gene, clone size, J gene, CDR3 DNA, CDR3 protein. A D gene is named only where the DNA matches it firmly. Clone sizes are given selectively: once, few, many, or a class where the clone is expanded.

TRBD1,TRBV28,NA,TRBJ1-2,TGTGCCAGCAGTTTCGCACAGGGGTATGGCTACACCTTC,CASSFAQGYGYTF
NA,TRBV28,NA,TRBJ1-4,TGTGCCAGCAGTTTAGGGGGGAGAGGTGAAAAACTGTTTTTT,CASSLGGRGEKLFF
NA,TRBV5-1,few,TRBJ2-7,TGCGCCAGCAGCTTGATGCAGGGGGGTACCTACGAGCAGTACTTC,CASSLMQGGTYEQYF
NA,TRBV4-1,NA,TRBJ1-1,TGCGCCAGCAGCCATGCCCTGAGTTGGACTGAAGCTTTCTTT,CASSHALSWTEAFF
TRBD2,TRBV7-9,NA,TRBJ2-1,TGTGCCAGCAGCTTAGCTAGCGGGGCATTCAATGAGCAGTTCTTC,CASSLASGAFNEQFF
NA,TRBV5-1,NA,TRBJ2-5,TGCGCCAGCAGGGATATAAGGGGAGAGACCCAGTACTTC,CASRDIRGETQYF
TRBD1,TRBV28,NA,TRBJ1-2,TGTGCCAGCAGTCCGGGACAGTTTGTCGGTGGCTACACCTTC,CASSPGQFVGGYTF
TRBD2,TRBV28,NA,TRBJ2-7,TGTGCCAGCAGTGGGACGGGTGGTACGACTAGCGGGACCTTCTACGAGCAGTACTTC,CASSGTGGTTSGTFYEQYF
NA,TRBV7-2,NA,TRBJ2-1,TGTGCCAGCATTTCAAGGGCGGGCTCCTACAATGAGCAGTTCTTC,CASISRAGSYNEQFF
NA,TRBV28,NA,TRBJ1-5,TGTGCCAGCAGTTTATCGTCTAGGCCTAATCAGCCCCAGCATTTT,CASSLSSRPNQPQHF
NA,TRBV7-2,few,TRBJ2-5,TGTGCCAGCAGACCCGGAGGGGGGGATTGGAAGACCCAGTACTTC,CASRPGGGDWKTQYF
NA,TRBV9,NA,TRBJ2-1,TGTGCCAGCAGCCCCAATATAGTATCCTCCTACAATGAGCAGTTCTTC,CASSPNIVSSYNEQFF
TRBD2,TRBV19,NA,TRBJ2-5,TGTGCCAGTAACCCGGGACTAGCGGCCCAGGGAGAGACCCAGTACTTC,CASNPGLAAQGETQYF
NA,TRBV7-9,NA,TRBJ1-3,TGTGCCAGCAGCGGTTGGGCCTCTGGAAACACCATATATTTT,CASSGWASGNTIYF
NA,TRBV28,NA,TRBJ1-4,TGTGCCAGCAGGACAGTTAATGAAAAACTGTTTTTT,CASRTVNEKLFF
NA,TRBV7-2,NA,TRBJ2-7,TGTGCCAGCAGCTTTTACTACGAGCAGTACTTC,CASSFYYEQYF